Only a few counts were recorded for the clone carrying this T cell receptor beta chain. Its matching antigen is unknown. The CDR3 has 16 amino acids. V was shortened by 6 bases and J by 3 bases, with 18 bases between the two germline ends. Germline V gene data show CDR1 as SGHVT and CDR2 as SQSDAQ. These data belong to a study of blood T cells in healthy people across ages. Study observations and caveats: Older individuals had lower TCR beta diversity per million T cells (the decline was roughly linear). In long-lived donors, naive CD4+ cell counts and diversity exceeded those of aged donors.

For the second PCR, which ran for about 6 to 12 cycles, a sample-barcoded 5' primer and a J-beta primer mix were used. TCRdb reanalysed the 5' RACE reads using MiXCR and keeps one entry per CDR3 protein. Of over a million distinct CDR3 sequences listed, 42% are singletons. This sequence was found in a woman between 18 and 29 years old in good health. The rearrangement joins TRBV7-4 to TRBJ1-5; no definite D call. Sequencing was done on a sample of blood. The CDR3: CASRSLRGLANQPQHF. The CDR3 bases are TGTGCCAGCAGATCTCTTCGTGGCTTAGCCAATCAGCCCCAGCATTTT.